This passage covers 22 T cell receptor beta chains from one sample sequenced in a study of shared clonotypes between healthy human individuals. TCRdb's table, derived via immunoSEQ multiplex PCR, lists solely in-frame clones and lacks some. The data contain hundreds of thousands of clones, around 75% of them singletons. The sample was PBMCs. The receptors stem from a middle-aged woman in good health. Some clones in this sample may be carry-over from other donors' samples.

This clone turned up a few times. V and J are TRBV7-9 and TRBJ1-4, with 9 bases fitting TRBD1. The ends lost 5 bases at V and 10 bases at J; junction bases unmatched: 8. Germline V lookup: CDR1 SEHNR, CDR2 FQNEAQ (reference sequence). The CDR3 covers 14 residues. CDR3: CASSEGQGIGKLFF. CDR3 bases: TGTGCCAGCAGCGAAGGACAGGGGATAGGAAAACTGTTTTTT.

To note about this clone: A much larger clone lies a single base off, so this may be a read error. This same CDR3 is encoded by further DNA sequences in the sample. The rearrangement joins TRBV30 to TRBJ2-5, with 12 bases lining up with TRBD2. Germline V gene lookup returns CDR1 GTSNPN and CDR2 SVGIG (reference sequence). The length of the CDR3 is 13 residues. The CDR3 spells CAGSRTSGIAQYF. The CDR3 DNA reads TGCGCCGGAAGTAGGACTAGCGGGATAGCCCAGTACTTC.

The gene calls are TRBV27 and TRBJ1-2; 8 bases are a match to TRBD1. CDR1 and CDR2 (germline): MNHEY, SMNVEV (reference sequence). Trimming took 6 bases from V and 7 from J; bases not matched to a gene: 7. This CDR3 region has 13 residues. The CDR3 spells CASSPGQGGGYTF. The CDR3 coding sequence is TGTGCCAGCAGCCCCGGACAGGGCGGTGGCTACACCTTC.

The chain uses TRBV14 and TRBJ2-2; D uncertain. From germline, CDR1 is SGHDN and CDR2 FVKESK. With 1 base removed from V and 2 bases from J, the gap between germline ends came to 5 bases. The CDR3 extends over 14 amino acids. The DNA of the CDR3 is TGTGCCAGCAGCCAAGTTACCAACACCGGGGAGCTGTTTTTT. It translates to CASSQVTNTGELFF.

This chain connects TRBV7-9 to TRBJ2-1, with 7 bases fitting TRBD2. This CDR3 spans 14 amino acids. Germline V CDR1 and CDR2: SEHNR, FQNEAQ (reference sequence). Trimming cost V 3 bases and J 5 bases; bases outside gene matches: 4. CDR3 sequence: CASSFGTTDNEQFF. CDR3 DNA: TGTGCCAGCAGCTTCGGGACTACCGACAATGAGCAGTTCTTC.

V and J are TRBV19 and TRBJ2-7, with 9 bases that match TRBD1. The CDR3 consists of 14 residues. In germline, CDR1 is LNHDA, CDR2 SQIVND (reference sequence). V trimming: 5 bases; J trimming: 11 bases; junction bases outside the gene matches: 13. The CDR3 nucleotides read TGTGCCAGTAGTCCACGGGACAGGGAGTTCGTCGAGTACTTC. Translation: CASSPRDREFVEYF. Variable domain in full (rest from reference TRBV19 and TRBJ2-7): DGGITQSPKYLFRKEGQNVTLSCEQNLNHDAMYWYRQDPGQGLRLIYYSQIVNDFQKGDIAEGYSVSREKKESFPLTVTSAQKNPTAFYLCASSPRDREFVEYFGPGTRLTVT.

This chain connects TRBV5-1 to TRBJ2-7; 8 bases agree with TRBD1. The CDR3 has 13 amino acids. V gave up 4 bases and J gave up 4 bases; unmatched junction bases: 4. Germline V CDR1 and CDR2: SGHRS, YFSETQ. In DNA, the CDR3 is TGCGCCAGCAGCGGCGGACAGGGTTACGAGCAGTACTTC. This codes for CASSGGQGYEQYF.

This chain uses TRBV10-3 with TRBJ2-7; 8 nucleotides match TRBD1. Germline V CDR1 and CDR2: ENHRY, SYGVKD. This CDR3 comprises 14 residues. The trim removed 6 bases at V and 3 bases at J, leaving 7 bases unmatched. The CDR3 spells CAIRDGTGIYEQYF. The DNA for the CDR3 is TGTGCCATCAGAGACGGGACAGGTATCTACGAGCAGTACTTC.

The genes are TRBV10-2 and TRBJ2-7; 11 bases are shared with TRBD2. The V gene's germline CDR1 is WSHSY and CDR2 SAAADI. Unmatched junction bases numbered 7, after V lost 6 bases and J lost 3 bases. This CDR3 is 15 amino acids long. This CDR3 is CASRTGTSGDYEQYF. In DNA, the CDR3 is TGCGCCAGCAGGACCGGGACTAGCGGTGACTACGAGCAGTACTTC.

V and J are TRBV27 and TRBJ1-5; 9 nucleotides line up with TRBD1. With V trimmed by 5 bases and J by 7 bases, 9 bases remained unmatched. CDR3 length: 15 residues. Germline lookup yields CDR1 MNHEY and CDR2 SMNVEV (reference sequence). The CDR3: CASSPDRDRVQPQHF. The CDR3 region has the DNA TGTGCCAGCAGTCCTGACCGGGACAGGGTACAGCCCCAGCATTTT.

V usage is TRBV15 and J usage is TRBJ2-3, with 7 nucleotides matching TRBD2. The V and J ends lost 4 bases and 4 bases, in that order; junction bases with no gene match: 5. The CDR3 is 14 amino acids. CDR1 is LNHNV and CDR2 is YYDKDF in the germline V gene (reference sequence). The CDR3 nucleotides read TGTGCCACCAGCAACCTTGGGAGGGCAGATACGCAGTATTTT. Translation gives CATSNLGRADTQYF. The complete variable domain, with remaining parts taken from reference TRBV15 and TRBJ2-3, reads DAMVIQNPRYQVTQFGKPVTLSCSQTLNHNVMYWYQQKSSQAPKLLFHYYDKDFNNEADTPDNFQSRRPNTSFCFLDIRSPGLGDTAMYLCATSNLGRADTQYFGPGTRLTVL.

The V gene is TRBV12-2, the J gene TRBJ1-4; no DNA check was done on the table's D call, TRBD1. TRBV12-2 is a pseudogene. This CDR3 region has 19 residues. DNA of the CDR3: TGTGCAAGTCGCCCCCCCCCACAGGGGATTATCTCAACTAATGAAAAACTGTTTTTT. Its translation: CASRPPPQGIISTNEKLFF.

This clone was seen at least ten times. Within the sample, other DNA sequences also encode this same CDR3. CDR3 nucleotide sequence: TGTGCCAGCAGTGAGGGGGCTGGGGCCAACGTCCTGACTTTC. Translating gives CASSEGAGANVLTF. The J gene is TRBJ2-6, the V gene TRBV6-4; D might be TRBD1 or TRBD2, each matching 5 bases. Per the germline V gene, CDR1 is MRHNA and CDR2 is SNTAGT. V was trimmed by 3 bases and J by 2 bases, leaving 5 bases between them. The CDR3 is 14 amino acids.

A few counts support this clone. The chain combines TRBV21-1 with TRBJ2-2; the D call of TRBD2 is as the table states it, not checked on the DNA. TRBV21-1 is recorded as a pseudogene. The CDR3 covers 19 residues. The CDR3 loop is CASSKRRLAGDPRGGELFF. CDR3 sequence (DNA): TGTGCCAGCAGCAAAAGGAGGCTAGCGGGAGACCCACGGGGCGGGGAGCTGTTTTTT.

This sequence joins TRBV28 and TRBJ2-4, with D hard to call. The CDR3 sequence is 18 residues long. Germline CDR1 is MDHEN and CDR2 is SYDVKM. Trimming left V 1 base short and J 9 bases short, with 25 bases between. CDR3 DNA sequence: TGTGCCAGCAGTTTATATATTGGTCCCTTGGTTGGTAAACGCATTCAGTACTTC. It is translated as CASSLYIGPLVGKRIQYF.

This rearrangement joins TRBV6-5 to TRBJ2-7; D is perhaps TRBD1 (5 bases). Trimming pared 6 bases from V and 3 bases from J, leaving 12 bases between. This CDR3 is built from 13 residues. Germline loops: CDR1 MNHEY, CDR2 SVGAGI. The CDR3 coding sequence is TGTGCCAGCAGCCGACAGCTCCTCTACGAGCAGTACTTC. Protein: CASSRQLLYEQYF.

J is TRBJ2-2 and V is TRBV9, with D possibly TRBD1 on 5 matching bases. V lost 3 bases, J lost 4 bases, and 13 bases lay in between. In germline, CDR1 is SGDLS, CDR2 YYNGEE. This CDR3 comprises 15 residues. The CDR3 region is CASSEGRGSTGELFF. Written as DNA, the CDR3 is TGTGCCAGCAGCGAGGGAAGGGGTAGCACCGGGGAGCTGTTTTTT.

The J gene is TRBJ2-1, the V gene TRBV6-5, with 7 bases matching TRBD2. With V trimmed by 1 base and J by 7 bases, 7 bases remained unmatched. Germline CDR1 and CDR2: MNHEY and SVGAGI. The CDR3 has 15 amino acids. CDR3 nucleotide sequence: TGTGCCAGCAGTTACTTGGCGGGAGCGGGAAATGAGCAGTTCTTC. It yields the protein CASSYLAGAGNEQFF.

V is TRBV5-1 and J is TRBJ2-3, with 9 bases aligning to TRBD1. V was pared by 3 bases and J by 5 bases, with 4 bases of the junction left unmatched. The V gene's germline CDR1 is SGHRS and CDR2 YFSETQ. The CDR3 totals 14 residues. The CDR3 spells CASSWGTGLDTQYF. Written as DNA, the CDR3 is TGCGCCAGCAGCTGGGGGACAGGGCTAGATACGCAGTATTTT.

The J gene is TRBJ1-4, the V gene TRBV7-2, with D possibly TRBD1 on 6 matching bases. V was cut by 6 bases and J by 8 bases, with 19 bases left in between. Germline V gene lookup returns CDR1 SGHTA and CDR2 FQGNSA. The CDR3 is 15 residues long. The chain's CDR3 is CASRPSTGNQEKLFF. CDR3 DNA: TGTGCCAGCAGACCCAGCACAGGGAATCAAGAAAAACTGTTTTTT.

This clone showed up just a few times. The CDR3 sequence is CASSLDRQETQYF. The DNA for the CDR3 is TGTGCCAGCAGCTTAGACAGGCAAGAGACCCAGTACTTC. The chain is built from TRBV13 and TRBJ2-5; the D gene is possibly TRBD1 (5 bases). The CDR3 extends over 13 amino acids. Germline CDR1 and CDR2: PRHDT and FYEKMQ (reference sequence). The V gene lost 1 base and the J gene lost 2 bases, with 5 bases spanning the gap.

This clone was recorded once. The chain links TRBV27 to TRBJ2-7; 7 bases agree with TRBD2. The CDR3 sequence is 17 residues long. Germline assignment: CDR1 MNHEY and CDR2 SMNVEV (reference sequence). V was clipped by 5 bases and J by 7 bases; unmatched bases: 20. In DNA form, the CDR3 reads TGTGCCAGCAGTCACTCCGCCTCTATGGCGGGAGTCGGGGAGCAGTACTTC. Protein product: CASSHSASMAGVGEQYF.